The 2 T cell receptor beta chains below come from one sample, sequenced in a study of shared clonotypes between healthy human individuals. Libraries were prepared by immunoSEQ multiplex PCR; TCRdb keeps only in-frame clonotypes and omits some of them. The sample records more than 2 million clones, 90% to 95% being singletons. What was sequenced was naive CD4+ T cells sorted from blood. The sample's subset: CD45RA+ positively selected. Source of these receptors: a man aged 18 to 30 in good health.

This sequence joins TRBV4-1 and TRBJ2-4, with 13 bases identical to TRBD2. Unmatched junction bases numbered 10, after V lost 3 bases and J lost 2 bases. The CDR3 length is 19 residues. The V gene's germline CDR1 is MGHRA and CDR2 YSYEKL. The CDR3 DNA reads TGCGCCAGCAGCCACCCTCCGGGACTAGCGGGAAATACCAAAAACATTCAGTACTTC. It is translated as CASSHPPGLAGNTKNIQYF.

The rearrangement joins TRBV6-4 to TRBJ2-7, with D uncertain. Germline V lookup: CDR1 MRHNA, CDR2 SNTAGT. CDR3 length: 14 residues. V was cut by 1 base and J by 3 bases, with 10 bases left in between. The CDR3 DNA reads TGTGCCAGCAGTGACTTTGGGATACGCTACGAGCAGTACTTC. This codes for CASSDFGIRYEQYF.